Reported below is one TCR beta chain. Its antigen remains unknown. This sample was taken from a study of cytomegalovirus exposure and HLA in healthy donors. The study's findings and limits: Researchers had no immune exposure information except CMV serostatus available.

Whereas donors were nominally healthy upon sampling, unrecorded immune exposures were probable. Use of 60 Vbeta and 13 Jbeta primers characterized the PCR. Clones were read by immunoSEQ multiplex PCR, and TCRdb kept only the in-frame ones, dropping some. Its table lists 60,000 to 85,000 clones. The CDR3 spans 14 residues. The germline V gene has CDR1 SGHDT and CDR2 YYEEEE. The V end was cut by 3 bases, the J end by 4 bases, with 8 bases between. Sample: PBMCs. The rearrangement links TRBV5-6 to TRBJ2-6; D remains unclear. The receptor's source is a man over 45 in good health and CMV-seropositive. CDR3 DNA sequence: TGTGCCAGCAGCTCGACTCAGGGGGCCAACGTCCTGACTTTC. The encoded protein is CASSSTQGANVLTF.